These 19 T cell receptor beta chains were all obtained from the same sample, sequenced in a study of T cell responses to AZD1222 COVID-19 vaccine (dated by TCRdb to the early 2020s). The time point label, read with the paper, signifies: baseline before first vaccination. The library relied on the immunoSEQ multiplex PCR assay. Drawn from immuneACCESS, this table holds only the in-frame rearrangements with V and J called that TCRdb kept. Clones are partly lost; checked studies trace under half to an unresolved V gene and leave the rest unexplained. The sample has roughly 100,000 clones on record, roughly nine tenths of them singletons. The top ten clones comprise 35% to 50% of the sample. Specimen: peripheral blood, collected on day 0 of AZD1222 vaccination. These receptors were taken from an adult in good health.

The chain combines TRBV9 with TRBJ1-1; TRBD1 aligns across 10 bases. Germline lookup yields CDR1 SGDLS and CDR2 YYNGEE. The ends lost 3 bases at V and 3 bases at J; junction bases unmatched: 8. The CDR3 consists of 16 residues. CDR3 DNA: TGTGCCAGCAGCGAGGCGGACAGGGGGTACGACACTGAAGCTTTCTTT. As protein: CASSEADRGYDTEAFF.

The genes are TRBV6-1 and TRBJ2-1; 7 positions match TRBD2. Trimming removed 1 base from V and 4 bases from J; junction bases left unmatched: 4. The CDR3 is 15 amino acids. Germline values: CDR1 MNHNS, CDR2 SASEGT. The CDR3 DNA sequence: TGTGCCAGCAGTGAAGGGACGGGAGGTTACAATGAGCAGTTCTTC. The encoded protein is CASSEGTGGYNEQFF.

This sequence joins TRBV19 and TRBJ2-1; the D is unclear. The CDR3 consists of 9 residues. Trimming took 8 bases from V and 6 from J, leaving 2 bases between them. Per germline, CDR1 LNHDA and CDR2 SQIVND (reference sequence). The DNA of the CDR3 is TGTGCCAGTCGCAATGAGCAGTTCTTC. This translates into CASRNEQFF.

This clone has just one count. The rearrangement uses TRBV6-5 and TRBJ2-3; 10 bases align to TRBD2. Germline CDR1 and CDR2: MNHEY and SVGAGI. The V and J ends lost 8 bases and 5 bases, in that order; junction bases with no gene match: 10. CDR3 size: 15 residues. The CDR3 here is CASHISGRIKDTQYF. CDR3 DNA sequence: TGTGCCAGCCACATTAGCGGGAGGATTAAAGATACGCAGTATTTT.

The rearrangement uses TRBV28 and TRBJ1-2; D is unclear. This CDR3 has 13 residues. Germline V gene lookup returns CDR1 MDHEN and CDR2 SYDVKM. The ends were cut back, 7 bases at V and 0 bases at J, with 9 bases in the middle. The CDR3 here is CASTRTSNYGYTF. CDR3 in DNA: TGTGCCAGCACCCGCACCTCTAACTATGGCTACACCTTC.

V and J are TRBV24-1 and TRBJ2-1; the D gene is possibly TRBD1 (5 bases). Germline lookup yields CDR1 KGHDR and CDR2 SFDVKD. The CDR3 has 14 amino acids. V dropped 5 bases and J dropped 6 bases, with 13 bases sitting between them. The CDR3 DNA reads as TGTGCCACCAGTGGCCTGGGGCCGGGCAATGAGCAGTTCTTC. Translating gives CATSGLGPGNEQFF.

The V call is TRBV11-2, the J call TRBJ2-7; tentative D call: TRBD1 (5 bases). V was pared by 6 bases and J by 0 bases, with 12 bases between. Germline CDR1 SGHAT, CDR2 FQNNGV. The CDR3 runs to 14 residues. This chain's CDR3 is CASRRDSSSYEQYF. CDR3 coding DNA: TGTGCCAGCAGGCGAGACAGTAGCTCCTACGAGCAGTACTTC.

This clone turned up a few times. V and J are TRBV5-1 and TRBJ2-7; TRBD2 matches at 14 bases. V lost 4 bases and J lost 6; bases outside the gene matches: 15. The CDR3 has 18 amino acids. Germline V gives CDR1 SGHRS, CDR2 YFSETQ. CDR3: CASSRWGLGTSGSGEQYF. CDR3 bases: TGCGCCAGCAGCCGCTGGGGTCTTGGGACTAGCGGGAGTGGCGAGCAGTACTTC.

The chain couples TRBV11-2 to TRBJ1-1; no definite D call. The V and J ends lost 3 bases and 4 bases respectively, with 12 bases between them. The germline V gene encodes CDR1 SGHAT and CDR2 FQNNGV. The length of the CDR3 is 14 residues. The CDR3 sequence: CASSFAGPSTEAFF. The CDR3 DNA sequence: TGTGCCAGCAGCTTTGCCGGGCCAAGCACTGAAGCTTTCTTT.

The V call is TRBV19, the J call TRBJ2-5; TRBD2 is a possible D gene (6 bases). This CDR3 contains 13 residues. Trimming cost V 3 bases and J 5 bases, with 10 bases left between them. CDR1 is LNHDA, CDR2 SQIVND, per germline (reference sequence). CDR3: CASSIGRGETQYF. The CDR3 region has the DNA TGTGCCAGTAGTATCGGGAGAGGTGAGACCCAGTACTTC.

This chain joins TRBV7-2 and TRBJ2-5; unclear D gene. The CDR3 covers 14 residues. Trimming left V 0 bases short and J 1 base short, with 6 bases between. CDR1 is SGHTA, CDR2 FQGNSA, per germline. CDR3 coding DNA: TGTGCCAGCAGCTTAGCCCTCCTCCAAGAGACCCAGTACTTC. This translates into CASSLALLQETQYF.

This chain joins TRBV7-2 and TRBJ2-2; TRBD2 agrees at 7 bases. The ends lost 8 bases at V and 3 bases at J; junction bases unmatched: 6. This CDR3 has 14 amino acids. CDR1 and CDR2 (germline): SGHTA, FQGNSA. The CDR3 coding sequence is TGTGCCAGCGTGGGGGGGGATTACACCGGGGAGCTGTTTTTT. The encoded protein is CASVGGDYTGELFF.

The chain is built from TRBV5-5 and TRBJ1-1; D perhaps matches TRBD1 (5 bases). V was shortened by 3 bases and J by 8 bases, with 17 bases between the two germline ends. The CDR3 runs to 14 residues. Germline assignment: CDR1 SGHKS and CDR2 YYEKEE (reference sequence). The CDR3 DNA follows: TGTGCCAGCAGCTCAGGGTTGCTCGGGGGGGAAGCTTTCTTT. This gives the protein CASSSGLLGGEAFF.

The CDR3 region is CASSSPGTGGAGTEAFF. CDR3 in DNA: TGTGCCAGCAGCTCCCCCGGGACAGGGGGCGCGGGGACTGAAGCTTTCTTT. The chain links TRBV5-6 to TRBJ1-1, with TRBD1 matching over 12 bases. Germline V gene lookup returns CDR1 SGHDT and CDR2 YYEEEE. The CDR3 extends over 17 amino acids. The V segment lost 3 bases and the J segment 5 bases; nucleotides outside the gene matches: 11.

A remark on this clone: At the DNA level, this CDR3 is encoded by other sequences in the same sample as well. The gene calls are TRBV9 and TRBJ2-7; 9 nucleotides align to TRBD1. V lost 4 bases and J lost 2; bases outside the gene matches: 4. The V gene's germline CDR1 is SGDLS and CDR2 YYNGEE. CDR3 length equals 14 residues. CDR3 sequence (DNA): TGTGCCAGCAGCCCGGGGACAGGGCCCTACGAGCAGTACTTC. Translating it yields CASSPGTGPYEQYF.

About this clone itself: One end of the junction fails to match germline, which may point to a read error. The chain employs TRBV16 and TRBJ2-7; D possibly corresponds to TRBD2 (6 bases). The CDR3 runs 14 residues. Germline values: CDR1 KGHSY, CDR2 FQNENV. The CDR3 here is CASSLRLDSNEQYF. The CDR3 bases are TGTGCCAGCAGCCTCCGACTAGACTCCAACGAGCAGTACTTC.

This clone was recorded only once. The rearrangement links TRBV7-2 to TRBJ2-1; 10 bases line up with TRBD2. With V trimmed by 1 base and J by 5 bases, 2 bases remained unmatched. The CDR3 has 15 amino acids. The V gene's germline CDR1 is SGHTA and CDR2 FQGNSA. In DNA form, the CDR3 reads TGTGCCAGCAGCTTAGGACTAGCGGGTAACAATGAGCAGTTCTTC. The encoded protein is CASSLGLAGNNEQFF.

The chain uses TRBV6-2 or TRBV6-3 and TRBJ1-6, with 7 nucleotides matching TRBD1. Unmatched junction bases numbered 5, after V lost 0 bases and J lost 0 bases. The CDR3 totals 18 residues. Germline CDR1 reads MNHEY; CDR2 reads SVGEGT. CDR3: CASSYSGQFGSYNSPLHF. DNA for the CDR3: TGTGCCAGCAGTTACTCGGGACAGTTTGGCTCCTATAATTCACCCCTCCACTTT.

This chain links TRBV24-1 with TRBJ2-2; 9 nucleotides agree with TRBD1. The CDR3 consists of 16 residues. V was pared by 4 bases and J by 0 bases, with 2 bases of the junction left unmatched. Germline lookup yields CDR1 KGHDR and CDR2 SFDVKD. CDR3 DNA: TGTGCCACCAGTGACCGGGACAGGGCGAACACCGGGGAGCTGTTTTTT. Translation: CATSDRDRANTGELFF.